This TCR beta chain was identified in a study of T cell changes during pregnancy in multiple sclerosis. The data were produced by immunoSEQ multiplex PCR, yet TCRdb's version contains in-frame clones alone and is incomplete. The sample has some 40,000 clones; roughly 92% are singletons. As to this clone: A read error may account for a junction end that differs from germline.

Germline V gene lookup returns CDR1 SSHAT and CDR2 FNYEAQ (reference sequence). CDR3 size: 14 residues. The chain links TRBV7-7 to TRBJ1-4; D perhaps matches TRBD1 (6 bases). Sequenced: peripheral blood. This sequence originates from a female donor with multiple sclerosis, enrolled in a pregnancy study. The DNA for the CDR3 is TGTGCTAGCAGCCCGACGACCGGGGGCGAAAAACTGTTTTTT. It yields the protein CASSPTTGGEKLFF.